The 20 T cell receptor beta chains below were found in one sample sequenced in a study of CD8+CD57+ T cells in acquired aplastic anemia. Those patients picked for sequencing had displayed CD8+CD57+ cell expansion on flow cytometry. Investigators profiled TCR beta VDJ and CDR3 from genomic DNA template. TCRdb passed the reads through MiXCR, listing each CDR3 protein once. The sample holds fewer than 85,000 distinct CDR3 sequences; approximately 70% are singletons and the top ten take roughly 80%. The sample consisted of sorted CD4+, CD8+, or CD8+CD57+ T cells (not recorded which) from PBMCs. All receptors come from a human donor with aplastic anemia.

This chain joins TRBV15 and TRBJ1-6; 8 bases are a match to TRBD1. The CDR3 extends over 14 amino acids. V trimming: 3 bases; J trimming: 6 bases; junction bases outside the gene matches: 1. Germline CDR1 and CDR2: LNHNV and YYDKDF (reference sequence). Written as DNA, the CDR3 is TGTGCCACCAGCAGTGGACAGGGTAATTCACCCCTCCACTTT. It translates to CATSSGQGNSPLHF.

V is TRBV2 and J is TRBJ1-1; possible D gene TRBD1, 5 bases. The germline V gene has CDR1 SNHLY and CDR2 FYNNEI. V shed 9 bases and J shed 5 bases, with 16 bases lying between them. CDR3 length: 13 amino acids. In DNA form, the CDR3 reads TGTGCCAGTGGGGGGGAGGGACGGACTGAAGCTTTCTTT. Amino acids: CASGGEGRTEAFF.

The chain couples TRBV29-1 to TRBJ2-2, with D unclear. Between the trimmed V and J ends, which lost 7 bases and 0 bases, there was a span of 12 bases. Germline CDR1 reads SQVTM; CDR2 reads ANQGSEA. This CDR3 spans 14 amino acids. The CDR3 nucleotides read TGCAGCGCTCAGGCAGCCGCGAACACCGGGGAGCTGTTTTTT. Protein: CSAQAAANTGELFF.

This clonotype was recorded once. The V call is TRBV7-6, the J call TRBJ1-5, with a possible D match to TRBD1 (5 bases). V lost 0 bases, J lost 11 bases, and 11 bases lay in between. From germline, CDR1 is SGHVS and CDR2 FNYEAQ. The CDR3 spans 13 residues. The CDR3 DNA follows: TGTGCCAGCAGCTTAGCGGGGGAGGAGGCCCAGCATTTT. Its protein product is CASSLAGEEAQHF.

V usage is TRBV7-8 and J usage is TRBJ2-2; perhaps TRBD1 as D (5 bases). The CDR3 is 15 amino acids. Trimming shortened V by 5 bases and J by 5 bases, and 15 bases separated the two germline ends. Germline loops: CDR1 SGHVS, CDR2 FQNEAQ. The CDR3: CASSQRNTGTGELFF. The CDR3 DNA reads TGTGCCAGCAGCCAACGTAATACAGGAACCGGGGAGCTGTTTTTT.

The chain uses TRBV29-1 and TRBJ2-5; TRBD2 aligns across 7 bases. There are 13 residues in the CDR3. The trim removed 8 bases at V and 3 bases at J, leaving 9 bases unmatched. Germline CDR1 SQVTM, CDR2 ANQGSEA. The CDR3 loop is CSMWVAGKETQYF. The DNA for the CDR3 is TGCAGCATGTGGGTAGCGGGTAAAGAGACCCAGTACTTC.

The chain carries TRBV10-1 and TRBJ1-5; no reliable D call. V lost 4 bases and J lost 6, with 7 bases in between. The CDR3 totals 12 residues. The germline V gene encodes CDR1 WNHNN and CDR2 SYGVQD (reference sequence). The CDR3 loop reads CASSAPGQPQHF. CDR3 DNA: TGCGCCAGCAGTGCCCCGGGTCAGCCCCAGCATTTT.

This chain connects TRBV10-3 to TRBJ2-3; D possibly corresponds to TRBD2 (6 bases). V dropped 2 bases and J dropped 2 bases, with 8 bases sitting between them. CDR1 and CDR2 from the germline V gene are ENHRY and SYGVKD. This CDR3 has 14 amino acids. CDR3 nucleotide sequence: TGTGCCATCAGTGAGACGGGGGTCACAGATACGCAGTATTTT. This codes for CAISETGVTDTQYF.

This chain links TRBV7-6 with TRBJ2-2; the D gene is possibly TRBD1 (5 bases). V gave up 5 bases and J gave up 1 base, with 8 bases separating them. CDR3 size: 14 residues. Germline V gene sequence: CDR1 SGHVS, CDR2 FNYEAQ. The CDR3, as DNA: TGTGCCAGCAGCCATGGACAGAACACCGGGGAGCTGTTTTTT. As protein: CASSHGQNTGELFF.

In DNA, the CDR3 is TGCGCCAGCAGCACGACAGAGAACACTGAAGCTTTCTTT. It yields the protein CASSTTENTEAFF. J is TRBJ1-1 and V is TRBV5-1; a weak D match, TRBD1 (5 bases). Looked up from germline, CDR1 is SGHRS and CDR2 is YFSETQ. V was clipped by 4 bases and J by 1 base, with 8 bases between them. The CDR3 consists of 13 residues. Together with reference TRBV5-1 and TRBJ1-1, the CDR3 gives the full variable domain: KAGVTQTPRYLIKTRGQQVTLSCSPISGHRSVSWYQQTPGQGLQFLFEYFSETQRNKGNFPGRFSGRQFSNSRSEMNVSTLELGDSALYLCASSTTENTEAFFGQGTRLTVV.

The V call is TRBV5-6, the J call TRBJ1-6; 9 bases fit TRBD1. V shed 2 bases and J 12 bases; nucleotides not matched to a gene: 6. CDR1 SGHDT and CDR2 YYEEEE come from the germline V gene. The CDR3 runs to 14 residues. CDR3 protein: CASSLGDRVEPLHF. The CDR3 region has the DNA TGTGCCAGCAGCTTAGGGGACAGGGTCGAACCCCTCCACTTT.

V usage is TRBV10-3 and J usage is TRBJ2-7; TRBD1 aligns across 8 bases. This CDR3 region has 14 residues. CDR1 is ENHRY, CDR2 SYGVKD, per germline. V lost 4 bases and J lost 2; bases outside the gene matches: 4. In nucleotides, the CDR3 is TGTGCCATCAGTGGGTCACAGGGGGCCTACGAGCAGTACTTC. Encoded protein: CAISGSQGAYEQYF.

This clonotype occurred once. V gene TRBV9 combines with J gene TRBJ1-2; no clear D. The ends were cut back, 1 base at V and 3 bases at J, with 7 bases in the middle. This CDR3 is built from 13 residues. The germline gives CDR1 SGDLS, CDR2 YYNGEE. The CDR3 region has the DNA TGTGCCAGCAGCGTAAACTCTCACTATGGCTACACCTTC. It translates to CASSVNSHYGYTF. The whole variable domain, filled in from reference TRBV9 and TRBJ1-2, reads DSGVTQTPKHLITATGQRVTLRCSPRSGDLSVYWYQQSLDQGLQFLIQYYNGEERAKGNILERFSAQQFPDLHSELNLSSLELGDSALYFCASSVNSHYGYTFGSGTRLTVV.

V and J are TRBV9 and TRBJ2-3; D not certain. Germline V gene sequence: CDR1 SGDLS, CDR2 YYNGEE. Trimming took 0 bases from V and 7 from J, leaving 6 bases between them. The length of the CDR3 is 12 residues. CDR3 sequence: CASSVGPYTQYF. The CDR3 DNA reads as TGTGCCAGCAGCGTAGGTCCGTATACGCAGTATTTT.

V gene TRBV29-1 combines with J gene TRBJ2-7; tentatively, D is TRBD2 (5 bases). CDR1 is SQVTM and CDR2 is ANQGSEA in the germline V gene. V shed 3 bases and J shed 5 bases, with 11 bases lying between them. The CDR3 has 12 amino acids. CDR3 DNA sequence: TGCAGCGTTGAGGACGGGGTCCACGAGCAGTACTTC. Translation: CSVEDGVHEQYF.

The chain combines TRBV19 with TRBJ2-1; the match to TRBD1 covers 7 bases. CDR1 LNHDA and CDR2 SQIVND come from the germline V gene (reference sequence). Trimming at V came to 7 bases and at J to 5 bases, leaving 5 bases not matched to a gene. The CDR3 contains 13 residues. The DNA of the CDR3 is TGTGCCAGTAAGAGACAGGGAGACAATGAGCAGTTCTTC. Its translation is CASKRQGDNEQFF.

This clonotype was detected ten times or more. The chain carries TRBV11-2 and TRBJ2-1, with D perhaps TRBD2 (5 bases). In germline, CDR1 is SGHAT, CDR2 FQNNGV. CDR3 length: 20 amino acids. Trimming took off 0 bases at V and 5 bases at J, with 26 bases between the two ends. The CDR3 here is CASSLDSLPPSGVADNEQFF. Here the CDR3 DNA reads TGTGCCAGCAGCTTAGACTCCCTCCCCCCTTCCGGGGTCGCGGACAATGAGCAGTTCTTC.

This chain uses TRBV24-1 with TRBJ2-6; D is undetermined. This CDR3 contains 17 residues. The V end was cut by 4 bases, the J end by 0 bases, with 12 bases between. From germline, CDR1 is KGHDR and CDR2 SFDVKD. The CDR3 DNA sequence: TGTGCCACCAGTGAGGGGTCCCGCTCCTCTGGGGCCAACGTCCTGACTTTC. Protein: CATSEGSRSSGANVLTF.

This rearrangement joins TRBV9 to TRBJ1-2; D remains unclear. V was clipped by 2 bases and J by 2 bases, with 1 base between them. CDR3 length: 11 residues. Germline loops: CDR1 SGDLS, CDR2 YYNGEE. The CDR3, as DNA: TGTGCCAGCAGCGTGAACTATGGCTACACCTTC. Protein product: CASSVNYGYTF.

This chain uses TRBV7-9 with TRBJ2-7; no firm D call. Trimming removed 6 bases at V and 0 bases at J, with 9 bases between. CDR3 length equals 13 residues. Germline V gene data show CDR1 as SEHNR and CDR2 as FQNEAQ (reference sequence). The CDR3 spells CASSSDASYEQYF. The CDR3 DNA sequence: TGTGCCAGCAGTTCGGACGCCTCCTACGAGCAGTACTTC.